This TCR beta chain originates from a study of T and B cells in COVID-19 patients. Study information: The recovered patients had mostly mild to moderate COVID-19 with outpatient management. Study-level points and caveats: Clonality of TRB repertoires was high in active COVID-19; recovery brought above-healthy diversity and richness. Symptomatic-phase blood samples from mildly ill patients and early samples from severe cases were scarce.

Each TRB amplification used roughly 220-550 ng of genomic DNA from blood. Multiplex PCR with BIOMED2 TRB-A/B primer pools amplified TRB rearrangements. TCRdb re-called the multiplex PCR reads with MiXCR, one entry per CDR3 protein. Of roughly 15,000 distinct CDR3 sequences listed, about 28% were seen once; the top ten hold 5.5% to 8.5%. This clonotype was counted many times. What it binds is not known. The receptor's source is a human donor who had recovered from COVID-19. Source material: blood.

The CDR3 loop is CASSRGGEITETQYF. The CDR3 DNA follows: TGTGCCAGTAGCCGGGGGGGGGAAATTACGGAGACCCAGTACTTC. The chain links TRBV19 to TRBJ2-5; 8 bases agree with TRBD2. CDR3 length equals 15 residues. Trimming cost V 6 bases and J 5 bases; bases outside gene matches: 11. Looked up from germline, CDR1 is LNHDA and CDR2 is SQIVND (reference sequence).